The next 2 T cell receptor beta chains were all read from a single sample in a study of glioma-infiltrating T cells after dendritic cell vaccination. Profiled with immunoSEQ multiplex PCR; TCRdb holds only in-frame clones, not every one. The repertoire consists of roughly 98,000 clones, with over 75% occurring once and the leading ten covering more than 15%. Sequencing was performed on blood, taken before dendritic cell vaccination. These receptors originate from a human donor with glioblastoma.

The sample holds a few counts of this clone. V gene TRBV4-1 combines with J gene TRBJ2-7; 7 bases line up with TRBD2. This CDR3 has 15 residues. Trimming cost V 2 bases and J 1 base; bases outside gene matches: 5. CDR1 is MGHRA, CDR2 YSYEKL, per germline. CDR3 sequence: CASSQSSGTSYEQYF. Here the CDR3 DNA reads TGCGCCAGCAGCCAATCTAGCGGAACGTCCTACGAGCAGTACTTC.

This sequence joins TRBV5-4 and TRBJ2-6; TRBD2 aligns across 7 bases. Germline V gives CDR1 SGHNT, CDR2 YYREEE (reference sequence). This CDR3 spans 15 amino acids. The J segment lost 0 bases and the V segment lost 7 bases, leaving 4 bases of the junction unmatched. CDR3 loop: CASLGRDSGANVLTF. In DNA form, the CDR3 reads TGTGCCAGCTTGGGGAGGGACTCTGGGGCCAACGTCCTGACTTTC. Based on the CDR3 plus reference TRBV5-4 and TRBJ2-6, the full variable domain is ETGVTQSPTHLIKTRGQQVTLRCSSQSGHNTVSWYQQALGQGPQFIFQYYREEENGRGNFPPRFSGLQFPNYSSELNVNALELDDSALYLCASLGRDSGANVLTFGAGSRLTVL.